This TCR beta chain is from a study of beta chain features in type 1 diabetes. Study-level background: Age, gender and cell yields were alike across patients and healthy donors.

The isolated RNA, all of it, was reverse transcribed, so expressed TCRB transcripts were what got sequenced. This table comes from immunoSEQ multiplex PCR, and its TCRdb copy is limited to in-frame clones, with some not included. The sample yields roughly 380,000 clones, around 20% seen once. Whole-study results and caveats: Moderate but significant shortening of TCRB CDR3s was recorded in all four CD4+ subsets from Type 1 diabetes patients.

The CDR3 extends over 11 amino acids. Trimming took 6 bases from V and 4 from J, leaving 9 bases between them. Germline V CDR1 and CDR2: SQVTM, ANQGSEA. This clone was seen a few times. Its target is unknown. The sequenced sample consisted of naive CD4+ T cells from blood. The chain uses TRBV29-1 and TRBJ1-2, with D possibly matching TRBD1 (6 bases). The clonotype originates from a woman aged 18-29 years in good health. CDR3 sequence (DNA): TGCAGCGTGTTCAGGGGCTATGGCTACACCTTC. The encoded protein is CSVFRGYGYTF.